These 22 T cell receptor beta chains were sequenced from one sample in a study of response to subunit inactivated influenza vaccine. From the RT-PCR reads, TCRdb called clonotypes with MiXCR, one entry per CDR3 protein. The sample records around 520,000 distinct CDR3 sequences, about 25% being singletons. The sample was CD4+ T cells sorted from PBMCs, taken about 5 days after vaccination. These receptors were collected from a man over 45 who received an inactivated influenza vaccine.

The chain combines TRBV29-1 with TRBJ1-1; 11 bases map to TRBD1. Trimming at V came to 7 bases and at J to 11 bases, leaving 9 bases not matched to a gene. The germline V gene encodes CDR1 SQVTM and CDR2 ANQGSEA. This CDR3 comprises 12 residues. The CDR3 DNA reads as TGCAGCGCGGACAGGGGGCCAGGAGAGGCTTTCTTT. Protein: CSADRGPGEAFF.

The rearrangement joins TRBV4-2 to TRBJ2-1, with TRBD2 matching over 10 bases. The CDR3 consists of 17 residues. Germline lookup yields CDR1 LGHNA and CDR2 YNFKEQ. J was trimmed by 4 bases and V by 0 bases; bases with no gene match: 6. CDR3 in amino acids: CASSQDGDSGGYNEQFF. The CDR3 DNA is TGTGCCAGCAGCCAAGATGGTGATAGCGGGGGGTACAATGAGCAGTTCTTC.

The gene calls are TRBV6-2 or TRBV6-3 and TRBJ1-5, with 9 bases aligning to TRBD1. Looked up from germline, CDR1 is MNHEY and CDR2 is SVGEGT. The CDR3 covers 17 residues. With V trimmed by 10 bases and J by 2 bases, 15 bases remained unmatched. CDR3 nucleotide sequence: TGTGCCACGTCCGGGACAGGGAAGGGATTGGGCAATCAGCCCCAGCATTTT. Translating gives CATSGTGKGLGNQPQHF.

The chain recombines TRBV7-9 with TRBJ1-2; TRBD1 matches 9 bases. With 3 bases clipped from V and 6 bases from J, the junction kept 8 bases outside the gene matches. The CDR3 has 15 residues. Germline CDR1 is SEHNR and CDR2 is FQNEAQ (reference sequence). The CDR3 is CASSFNPRTGDGYTF. The CDR3 DNA is TGTGCCAGCAGCTTCAACCCGCGGACAGGGGATGGCTACACCTTC. Combining the CDR3 with reference TRBV7-9 and TRBJ1-2 gives the whole variable domain DTGVSQNPRHKITKRGQNVTFRCDPISEHNRLYWYRQTLGQGPEFLTYFQNEAQLEKSRLLSDRFSAERPKGSFSTLEIQRTEQGDSAMYLCASSFNPRTGDGYTFGSGTRLTVV.

This clonotype was observed at least ten times. The CDR3, as DNA: TGTGCCAGCAGCCGACAATACAATGAGCAGTTCTTC. Amino acid sequence: CASSRQYNEQFF. The rearrangement uses TRBV12-3 or TRBV12-4 and TRBJ2-1; no definite D call. Trimming removed 6 bases at V and 4 bases at J, with 7 bases between. This CDR3 is built from 12 residues.

This clonotype has only a few counts. The J gene is TRBJ2-5, the V gene TRBV28, with D perhaps TRBD1 or TRBD2 (5 bases each). Germline lookup yields CDR1 MDHEN and CDR2 SYDVKM. Trimming removed 10 bases at V and 9 bases at J, with 18 bases between. The CDR3 is 12 amino acids. The CDR3 nucleotides are TGTGCCACTAACGGGGCGCTCGACCCCCAGTACTTC. Translating it yields CATNGALDPQYF.

Only a few counts were recorded for this clonotype. The chain has TRBV12-3 or TRBV12-4 and TRBJ2-2; no clear D. The CDR3 is 15 residues long. V lost 3 bases, J lost 0 bases, and 8 bases lay in between. The CDR3 protein is CASSFGQANTGELFF. The CDR3 DNA follows: TGTGCCAGCAGTTTTGGGCAGGCGAACACCGGGGAGCTGTTTTTT.

This clonotype was found a few times. The rearrangement uses TRBV19 and TRBJ1-5; no reliable D call. The CDR3 contains 13 residues. With 5 bases removed from V and 9 bases from J, the gap between germline ends came to 14 bases. Germline assignment: CDR1 LNHDA and CDR2 SQIVND (reference sequence). The CDR3, as DNA: TGTGCCAGTAGTCTGGGGTTTATGGCGCCCCAGCATTTT. It yields the protein CASSLGFMAPQHF.

The gene calls are TRBV7-8 and TRBJ1-5, with D perhaps matching TRBD1 (5 bases). The CDR3 runs to 15 residues. V was clipped by 5 bases and J by 0 bases, with 11 bases between them. Germline lookup yields CDR1 SGHVS and CDR2 FQNEAQ. For the CDR3, the DNA is TGTGCCAGCAGCCGTGGGACGATTAGCAATCAGCCCCAGCATTTT. Its protein product is CASSRGTISNQPQHF.

The rearrangement uses TRBV10-3 and TRBJ2-2; D is unclear. CDR3 size: 13 residues. The V end was cut by 1 base, the J end by 4 bases, with 4 bases between. Germline loops: CDR1 ENHRY, CDR2 SYGVKD. CDR3 coding DNA: TGTGCCATCAGTGAGTTTGTCACCGGGGAGCTGTTTTTT. As protein: CAISEFVTGELFF.

V is TRBV15 and J is TRBJ2-7; unclear D gene. The CDR3 totals 15 residues. V was clipped by 0 bases and J by 2 bases, with 11 bases between them. Germline V gene sequence: CDR1 LNHNV, CDR2 YYDKDF (reference sequence). The CDR3 sequence: CATSRDVTGTYEQYF. The CDR3 DNA follows: TGTGCCACCAGCAGAGATGTTACGGGTACCTACGAGCAGTACTTC.

This clonotype was seen a handful of times. The chain combines TRBV10-3 with TRBJ2-2, with no clear D. The CDR3 extends over 15 amino acids. The V end lost 2 bases, the J end lost 3 bases, and 10 bases lay between the germline ends. Germline values: CDR1 ENHRY, CDR2 SYGVKD. CDR3 residues: CAISEPGSDTGELFF. The CDR3, as DNA: TGTGCCATCAGTGAGCCCGGGTCCGACACCGGGGAGCTGTTTTTT.

This clonotype has a handful of counts. The chain joins TRBV12-3 or TRBV12-4 to TRBJ2-1; 7 bases align to TRBD1. This CDR3 contains 17 residues. The J segment lost 5 bases and the V segment lost 5 bases, leaving 15 bases of the junction unmatched. DNA of the CDR3: TGTGCCAGCAGTGGTAGGGACAGTTTATTCCAACACAATGAGCAGTTCTTC. Protein: CASSGRDSLFQHNEQFF.

This clonotype showed up just a few times. The J gene is TRBJ2-7, the V gene TRBV4-2, with 8 bases fitting TRBD2. The germline V gene encodes CDR1 LGHNA and CDR2 YNFKEQ. The CDR3 has 16 amino acids. Trimming at V came to 1 base and at J to 4 bases, leaving 9 bases not matched to a gene. As DNA, the CDR3 is TGTGCCAGCAGCCAAGGCCCCCGGGGGGGGGATTACGAGCAGTACTTC. It is translated as CASSQGPRGGDYEQYF.

This clonotype was found a few times. The gene calls are TRBV5-1 and TRBJ2-1; TRBD2 aligns across 8 bases. The CDR3 totals 17 residues. CDR1 is SGHRS, CDR2 YFSETQ, per germline. After removal of 0 bases from V and 5 bases from J, the junction contained 10 bases not matched to a gene. In nucleotides, the CDR3 is TGCGCCAGCAGCTTGGGAGGGGTAGCGGGAACCGACAATGAGCAGTTCTTC. Protein: CASSLGGVAGTDNEQFF.

This chain joins TRBV6-5 and TRBJ1-6; D unresolved. The length of the CDR3 is 16 residues. Germline V gives CDR1 MNHEY, CDR2 SVGAGI. The V end lost 0 bases, the J end lost 0 bases, and 6 bases lay between the germline ends. CDR3 in amino acids: CASSYSSSSYNSPLHF. The DNA of the CDR3 is TGTGCCAGCAGTTACTCGAGCAGCTCCTATAATTCACCCCTCCACTTT.

This clonotype occurred many times. The gene calls are TRBV20-1 and TRBJ2-7, with 10 bases aligning to TRBD2. With V trimmed by 5 bases and J by 3 bases, 7 bases remained unmatched. Looked up from germline, CDR1 is DFQATT and CDR2 is SNEGSKA (reference sequence). This CDR3 has 14 residues. The CDR3 sequence is CSARWTSGGYEQYF. DNA of the CDR3: TGCAGTGCTCGTTGGACTAGCGGTGGCTACGAGCAGTACTTC.

The J gene is TRBJ2-7, the V gene TRBV9; 10 bases agree with TRBD1. This CDR3 region has 15 residues. V lost 0 bases, J lost 3 bases, and 3 bases stayed unmatched. Per the germline V gene, CDR1 is SGDLS and CDR2 is YYNGEE. As DNA, the CDR3 is TGTGCCAGCAGCGTAGCTAGGGACAGGGGCTACGAGCAGTACTTC. It is translated as CASSVARDRGYEQYF.

The chain uses TRBV5-1 and TRBJ2-3; 7 bases are a match to TRBD2. There are 15 residues in the CDR3. J lost 2 bases, V lost 4 bases, and 7 bases had no gene match. The germline V gene encodes CDR1 SGHRS and CDR2 YFSETQ. The CDR3: CASSKSGTITDTQYF. The DNA of the CDR3 is TGCGCCAGCAGCAAAAGCGGGACTATCACAGATACGCAGTATTTT.

This rearrangement joins TRBV20-1 to TRBJ2-7, with D unresolved. This CDR3 has 13 amino acids. The V and J ends lost 0 bases and 0 bases respectively, with 6 bases between them. Germline V gene lookup returns CDR1 DFQATT and CDR2 SNEGSKA (reference sequence). CDR3 protein: CSARDIGSYEQYF. The CDR3 DNA reads as TGCAGTGCTAGAGATATAGGCTCCTACGAGCAGTACTTC.

The chain recombines TRBV5-1 with TRBJ1-5; TRBD1 matches at 9 bases. Looked up from germline, CDR1 is SGHRS and CDR2 is YFSETQ. CDR3 length: 17 amino acids. V was pared by 0 bases and J by 1 base, with 5 bases of the junction left unmatched. The CDR3 is CASSLVPGQGSNQPQHF. Here the CDR3 DNA reads TGCGCCAGCAGCTTGGTTCCGGGACAGGGAAGCAATCAGCCCCAGCATTTT. The variable domain in full, with the rest retrieved from reference TRBV5-1 and TRBJ1-5, is KAGVTQTPRYLIKTRGQQVTLSCSPISGHRSVSWYQQTPGQGLQFLFEYFSETQRNKGNFPGRFSGRQFSNSRSEMNVSTLELGDSALYLCASSLVPGQGSNQPQHFGDGTRLSIL.

This chain connects TRBV28 to TRBJ1-2; D may be TRBD1 (5 bases). The germline gives CDR1 MDHEN, CDR2 SYDVKM. Trimming took 5 bases from V and 8 from J, leaving 12 bases between them. The CDR3 loop spans 12 amino acids. CDR3 bases: TGTGCCAGCAGTCGACAGATGGAAGGCTACACCTTC. Translated, it gives CASSRQMEGYTF.